These 11 T cell receptor beta chains share one sample of origin, sequenced in a study of cytomegalovirus exposure and HLA in healthy donors. Method: immunoSEQ multiplex PCR; TCRdb's copy keeps in-frame clones and lacks some. The data show over 70,000 clones, roughly 94% seen once. Sequenced: PBMCs. These receptors all stem from a woman aged 18-29 years in good health and CMV-seronegative.

This chain links TRBV19 with TRBJ1-5, with a tentative D call TRBD1 (5 bases). Germline V CDR1 and CDR2: LNHDA, SQIVND (reference sequence). Between the trimmed V and J ends, which lost 6 bases and 1 base, there was a span of 13 bases. The CDR3 spans 15 residues. The chain's CDR3 is CASSVGDESNQPQHF. The DNA for the CDR3 is TGTGCCAGTAGCGTAGGGGATGAGAGCAATCAGCCCCAGCATTTT.

This clone showed up just once. The chain is built from TRBV27 and TRBJ1-1; TRBD1 aligns across 9 bases. CDR1 MNHEY and CDR2 SMNVEV come from the germline V gene (reference sequence). This CDR3 is built from 13 residues. V shed 10 bases and J 4 bases; nucleotides not matched to a gene: 7. CDR3 region: CATGDRVGTEAFF. CDR3 coding DNA: TGTGCCACCGGGGACAGGGTGGGCACTGAAGCTTTCTTT.

The J gene is TRBJ2-2, the V gene TRBV28, with D tentatively TRBD1 (6 bases). Per the germline V gene, CDR1 is MDHEN and CDR2 is SYDVKM. The CDR3 contains 16 residues. Trimming removed 2 bases from V and 1 base from J, with 11 bases in between. The CDR3 spells CASSLRRGKNTGELFF. CDR3 DNA: TGTGCCAGCAGTTTACGCAGGGGCAAGAACACCGGGGAGCTGTTTTTT. Combining the CDR3 with reference TRBV28 and TRBJ2-2 gives the whole variable domain DVKVTQSSRYLVKRTGEKVFLECVQDMDHENMFWYRQDPGLGLRLIYFSYDVKMKEKGDIPEGYSVSREKKERFSLILESASTNQTSMYLCASSLRRGKNTGELFFGEGSRLTVL.

The chain couples TRBV7-9 to TRBJ2-3; D is possibly TRBD2 (6 bases). Looked up from germline, CDR1 is SEHNR and CDR2 is FQNEAQ (reference sequence). This CDR3 contains 15 residues. V shed 5 bases and J shed 7 bases, with 19 bases lying between them. CDR3 sequence reads: CASSRSGSPGNTQYF. CDR3 coding DNA: TGTGCCAGCAGCCGGAGCGGGTCGCCCGGCAATACGCAGTATTTT.

V usage is TRBV30 and J usage is TRBJ2-2; tentatively, D is TRBD2 (6 bases). V was shortened by 3 bases and J by 6 bases, with 20 bases between the two germline ends. The CDR3 sequence is 16 residues long. CDR1 and CDR2 (germline): GTSNPN, SVGIG (reference sequence). The CDR3 is CAWRATGLPLSGELFF. The CDR3 coding sequence is TGTGCCTGGAGGGCGACGGGACTTCCCCTGTCCGGGGAGCTGTTTTTT.

This rearrangement joins TRBV6-6 to TRBJ1-4, with TRBD1 matching 7 bases. The ends lost 3 bases at V and 4 bases at J; junction bases unmatched: 8. This CDR3 has 16 amino acids. Germline values: CDR1 MNHNY, CDR2 SVGAGI (reference sequence). As DNA, the CDR3 is TGTGCCAGCAGTTATGGGGGGACAGTGATTAATGAAAAACTGTTTTTT. It codes for CASSYGGTVINEKLFF.

The chain links TRBV4-1 to TRBJ2-5; TRBD2 agrees at 11 bases. The J segment lost 3 bases and the V segment lost 4 bases, leaving 4 bases of the junction unmatched. The CDR3 has 15 amino acids. The germline gives CDR1 MGHRA, CDR2 YSYEKL. The CDR3 is CASSRQLAGEETQYF. The CDR3, as DNA: TGCGCCAGCAGCCGGCAACTAGCGGGGGAAGAGACCCAGTACTTC.

This chain joins TRBV9 and TRBJ2-1; 12 nucleotides line up with TRBD2. CDR1 SGDLS and CDR2 YYNGEE come from the germline V gene. J was trimmed by 10 bases and V by 0 bases; bases with no gene match: 2. There are 14 residues in the CDR3. As DNA, the CDR3 is TGTGCCAGCAGCGTAGCGCTAGCGGGGGGGGAGCAGTTCTTC. This gives the protein CASSVALAGGEQFF. The full variable domain, completed using reference TRBV9 and TRBJ2-1, is DSGVTQTPKHLITATGQRVTLRCSPRSGDLSVYWYQQSLDQGLQFLIQYYNGEERAKGNILERFSAQQFPDLHSELNLSSLELGDSALYFCASSVALAGGEQFFGPGTRLTVL.

This chain uses TRBV18 with TRBJ2-5; 9 bases line up with TRBD2. The CDR3 is made up of 13 amino acids. Losses at the gene ends were 6 bases for V and 4 bases for J; bases not matched to a gene: 3. From germline, CDR1 is KGHSH and CDR2 LQKENI. CDR3 protein: CASSSGLAETQYF. The CDR3 DNA sequence: TGTGCCAGCTCCTCGGGACTAGCAGAGACCCAGTACTTC.

V is TRBV6-9 and J is TRBJ1-3; TRBD1 matches at 7 bases. Germline loops: CDR1 MNHGY, CDR2 SVAAGI. Trimming removed 8 bases from V and 0 bases from J; junction bases left unmatched: 10. The CDR3 loop spans 16 amino acids. The CDR3 sequence: CASSRTGADSGNTIYF. In DNA, the CDR3 is TGTGCCAGCTCCCGGACAGGAGCGGACTCTGGAAACACCATATATTTT.

The rearrangement joins TRBV28 to TRBJ2-7; D gene uncertain. The V gene lost 6 bases and the J gene lost 3 bases, with 18 bases spanning the gap. Germline CDR1 reads MDHEN; CDR2 reads SYDVKM. This CDR3 region has 15 residues. DNA for the CDR3: TGTGCCAGCAGCCCTCACGCGGCACGAGACTACGAGCAGTACTTC. Amino acids: CASSPHAARDYEQYF.